This T cell receptor (beta chain) was identified during a study of identical twins (dated by TCRdb to 2016 to 2017). General notes on the study: To test whether fetal clonotypes persist, the study used deep sequencing on TCR alpha and beta repertoires from monozygotic twins, unrelated adults of various ages, and cord blood. To rule out contamination, replicate twin experiments were performed at different times with different library preparation protocols. Points the paper makes about the study in general: Zero-insertion analyses could be partly confounded by invariant T cells such as MAIT and iNKT, although diverse VJ usage argued against such confounding for most clonotypes. Because the same donors could not be followed over many years, the conclusions depended on cross-sectional statistical analysis. Abundant cord blood beta clonotypes carried fewer insertions; young adult naive repertoires showed a weaker similar trend, while memory repertoires showed none. Compared with coincidental sharing between unrelated individuals, an excess of low generation-probability sequences was observed among out-of-frame TCR alpha sequences shared between twins. In monozygotic twins, recombination models systematically underestimated out-of-frame TCR alpha sharing, but the models matched the sharing seen between unrelated individuals. The excess sharing between twins in beta out-of-frame sequences was weaker because fewer shared sequences reduced the signal-to-noise ratio.

Including the terminal cysteine and phenylalanine, the CDR3 comprises 15 residues. The read is trimmed to its CDR3 DNA, 45 bases read in frame from base 1. For CDR1 and CDR2, the germline V gene lists SGHAT and FQNNGV. Cut back by 4 bases and 5 bases, the V and J ends lie 17 bases apart. All donors were healthy Caucasians. Using Miltenyi CD45RO+ enrichment and human naive T-cell isolation kits, memory (CD45RO+) and naive T cells were isolated from PBMC. The protocol used for the library was 5' RACE. Sequencer: Illumina HiSeq 2000. Template switching added a universal primer binding site, and the final cDNA carried a unique molecular identifier that allowed TCR cDNA molecules to be counted accurately. Specific primers in the conserved constant-segment region were used to synthesize first-strand cDNA for the TCR alpha and beta chains. To control for contamination, each cDNA library was double barcoded with a SMART-Mk sample barcode plus Illumina barcodes. Two successive PCR steps introduced TruSeq adapter sequences along with Illumina sample barcodes. Sequencing of the TCR alpha and beta cDNA libraries was done on the Illumina HiSeq platform using custom primers. The study's own analysis went as follows. Raw reads were processed with MiGEC to extract unique molecular identifiers, and MiXCR was used to determine CDR3 positions. For each individual, recombination models were inferred using an EM algorithm with the repgenHMM and IGoR tools. Shared clonotypes were analyzed with the tcR package in R, and sharing was normalized by the product of cloneset sizes. To study raw recombination without the effects of thymic and clonal selection, out-of-frame nonproductive sequences were analyzed. In TCRdb, the public reads were trimmed at Q25 with fastp and aligned with MiXCR, with productive beta chains retained. Each CDR3 protein gets just one entry, which takes the most common genes and DNA from the rows behind it. The V and J calls were determined by TCRdb, not by the authors. The sample contains 200,000 to 250,000 distinct CDR3 sequences, roughly a tenth of them found a single time. Together, the top ten hold about a tenth of the sample.

This clonotype was detected a few times. The antigen it binds to is not known. The record has no base qualities; no much larger clone is one base away. The chain is made from TRBV11-2 and TRBJ2-5; matching of 5 bases hints at TRBD1 as the D gene. This TCR came from a man aged 50 or older in good health. The sample taken for sequencing was memory T cells sorted from blood. This specimen's cell subset or site label, per the study, means: CD45RO+ enriched T cells. Here the CDR3 is given as CASSSAQGSRETQYF. The sequence in DNA is TGTGCCAGCAGCTCCGCCCAGGGATCCAGGGAGACCCAGTACTTC.